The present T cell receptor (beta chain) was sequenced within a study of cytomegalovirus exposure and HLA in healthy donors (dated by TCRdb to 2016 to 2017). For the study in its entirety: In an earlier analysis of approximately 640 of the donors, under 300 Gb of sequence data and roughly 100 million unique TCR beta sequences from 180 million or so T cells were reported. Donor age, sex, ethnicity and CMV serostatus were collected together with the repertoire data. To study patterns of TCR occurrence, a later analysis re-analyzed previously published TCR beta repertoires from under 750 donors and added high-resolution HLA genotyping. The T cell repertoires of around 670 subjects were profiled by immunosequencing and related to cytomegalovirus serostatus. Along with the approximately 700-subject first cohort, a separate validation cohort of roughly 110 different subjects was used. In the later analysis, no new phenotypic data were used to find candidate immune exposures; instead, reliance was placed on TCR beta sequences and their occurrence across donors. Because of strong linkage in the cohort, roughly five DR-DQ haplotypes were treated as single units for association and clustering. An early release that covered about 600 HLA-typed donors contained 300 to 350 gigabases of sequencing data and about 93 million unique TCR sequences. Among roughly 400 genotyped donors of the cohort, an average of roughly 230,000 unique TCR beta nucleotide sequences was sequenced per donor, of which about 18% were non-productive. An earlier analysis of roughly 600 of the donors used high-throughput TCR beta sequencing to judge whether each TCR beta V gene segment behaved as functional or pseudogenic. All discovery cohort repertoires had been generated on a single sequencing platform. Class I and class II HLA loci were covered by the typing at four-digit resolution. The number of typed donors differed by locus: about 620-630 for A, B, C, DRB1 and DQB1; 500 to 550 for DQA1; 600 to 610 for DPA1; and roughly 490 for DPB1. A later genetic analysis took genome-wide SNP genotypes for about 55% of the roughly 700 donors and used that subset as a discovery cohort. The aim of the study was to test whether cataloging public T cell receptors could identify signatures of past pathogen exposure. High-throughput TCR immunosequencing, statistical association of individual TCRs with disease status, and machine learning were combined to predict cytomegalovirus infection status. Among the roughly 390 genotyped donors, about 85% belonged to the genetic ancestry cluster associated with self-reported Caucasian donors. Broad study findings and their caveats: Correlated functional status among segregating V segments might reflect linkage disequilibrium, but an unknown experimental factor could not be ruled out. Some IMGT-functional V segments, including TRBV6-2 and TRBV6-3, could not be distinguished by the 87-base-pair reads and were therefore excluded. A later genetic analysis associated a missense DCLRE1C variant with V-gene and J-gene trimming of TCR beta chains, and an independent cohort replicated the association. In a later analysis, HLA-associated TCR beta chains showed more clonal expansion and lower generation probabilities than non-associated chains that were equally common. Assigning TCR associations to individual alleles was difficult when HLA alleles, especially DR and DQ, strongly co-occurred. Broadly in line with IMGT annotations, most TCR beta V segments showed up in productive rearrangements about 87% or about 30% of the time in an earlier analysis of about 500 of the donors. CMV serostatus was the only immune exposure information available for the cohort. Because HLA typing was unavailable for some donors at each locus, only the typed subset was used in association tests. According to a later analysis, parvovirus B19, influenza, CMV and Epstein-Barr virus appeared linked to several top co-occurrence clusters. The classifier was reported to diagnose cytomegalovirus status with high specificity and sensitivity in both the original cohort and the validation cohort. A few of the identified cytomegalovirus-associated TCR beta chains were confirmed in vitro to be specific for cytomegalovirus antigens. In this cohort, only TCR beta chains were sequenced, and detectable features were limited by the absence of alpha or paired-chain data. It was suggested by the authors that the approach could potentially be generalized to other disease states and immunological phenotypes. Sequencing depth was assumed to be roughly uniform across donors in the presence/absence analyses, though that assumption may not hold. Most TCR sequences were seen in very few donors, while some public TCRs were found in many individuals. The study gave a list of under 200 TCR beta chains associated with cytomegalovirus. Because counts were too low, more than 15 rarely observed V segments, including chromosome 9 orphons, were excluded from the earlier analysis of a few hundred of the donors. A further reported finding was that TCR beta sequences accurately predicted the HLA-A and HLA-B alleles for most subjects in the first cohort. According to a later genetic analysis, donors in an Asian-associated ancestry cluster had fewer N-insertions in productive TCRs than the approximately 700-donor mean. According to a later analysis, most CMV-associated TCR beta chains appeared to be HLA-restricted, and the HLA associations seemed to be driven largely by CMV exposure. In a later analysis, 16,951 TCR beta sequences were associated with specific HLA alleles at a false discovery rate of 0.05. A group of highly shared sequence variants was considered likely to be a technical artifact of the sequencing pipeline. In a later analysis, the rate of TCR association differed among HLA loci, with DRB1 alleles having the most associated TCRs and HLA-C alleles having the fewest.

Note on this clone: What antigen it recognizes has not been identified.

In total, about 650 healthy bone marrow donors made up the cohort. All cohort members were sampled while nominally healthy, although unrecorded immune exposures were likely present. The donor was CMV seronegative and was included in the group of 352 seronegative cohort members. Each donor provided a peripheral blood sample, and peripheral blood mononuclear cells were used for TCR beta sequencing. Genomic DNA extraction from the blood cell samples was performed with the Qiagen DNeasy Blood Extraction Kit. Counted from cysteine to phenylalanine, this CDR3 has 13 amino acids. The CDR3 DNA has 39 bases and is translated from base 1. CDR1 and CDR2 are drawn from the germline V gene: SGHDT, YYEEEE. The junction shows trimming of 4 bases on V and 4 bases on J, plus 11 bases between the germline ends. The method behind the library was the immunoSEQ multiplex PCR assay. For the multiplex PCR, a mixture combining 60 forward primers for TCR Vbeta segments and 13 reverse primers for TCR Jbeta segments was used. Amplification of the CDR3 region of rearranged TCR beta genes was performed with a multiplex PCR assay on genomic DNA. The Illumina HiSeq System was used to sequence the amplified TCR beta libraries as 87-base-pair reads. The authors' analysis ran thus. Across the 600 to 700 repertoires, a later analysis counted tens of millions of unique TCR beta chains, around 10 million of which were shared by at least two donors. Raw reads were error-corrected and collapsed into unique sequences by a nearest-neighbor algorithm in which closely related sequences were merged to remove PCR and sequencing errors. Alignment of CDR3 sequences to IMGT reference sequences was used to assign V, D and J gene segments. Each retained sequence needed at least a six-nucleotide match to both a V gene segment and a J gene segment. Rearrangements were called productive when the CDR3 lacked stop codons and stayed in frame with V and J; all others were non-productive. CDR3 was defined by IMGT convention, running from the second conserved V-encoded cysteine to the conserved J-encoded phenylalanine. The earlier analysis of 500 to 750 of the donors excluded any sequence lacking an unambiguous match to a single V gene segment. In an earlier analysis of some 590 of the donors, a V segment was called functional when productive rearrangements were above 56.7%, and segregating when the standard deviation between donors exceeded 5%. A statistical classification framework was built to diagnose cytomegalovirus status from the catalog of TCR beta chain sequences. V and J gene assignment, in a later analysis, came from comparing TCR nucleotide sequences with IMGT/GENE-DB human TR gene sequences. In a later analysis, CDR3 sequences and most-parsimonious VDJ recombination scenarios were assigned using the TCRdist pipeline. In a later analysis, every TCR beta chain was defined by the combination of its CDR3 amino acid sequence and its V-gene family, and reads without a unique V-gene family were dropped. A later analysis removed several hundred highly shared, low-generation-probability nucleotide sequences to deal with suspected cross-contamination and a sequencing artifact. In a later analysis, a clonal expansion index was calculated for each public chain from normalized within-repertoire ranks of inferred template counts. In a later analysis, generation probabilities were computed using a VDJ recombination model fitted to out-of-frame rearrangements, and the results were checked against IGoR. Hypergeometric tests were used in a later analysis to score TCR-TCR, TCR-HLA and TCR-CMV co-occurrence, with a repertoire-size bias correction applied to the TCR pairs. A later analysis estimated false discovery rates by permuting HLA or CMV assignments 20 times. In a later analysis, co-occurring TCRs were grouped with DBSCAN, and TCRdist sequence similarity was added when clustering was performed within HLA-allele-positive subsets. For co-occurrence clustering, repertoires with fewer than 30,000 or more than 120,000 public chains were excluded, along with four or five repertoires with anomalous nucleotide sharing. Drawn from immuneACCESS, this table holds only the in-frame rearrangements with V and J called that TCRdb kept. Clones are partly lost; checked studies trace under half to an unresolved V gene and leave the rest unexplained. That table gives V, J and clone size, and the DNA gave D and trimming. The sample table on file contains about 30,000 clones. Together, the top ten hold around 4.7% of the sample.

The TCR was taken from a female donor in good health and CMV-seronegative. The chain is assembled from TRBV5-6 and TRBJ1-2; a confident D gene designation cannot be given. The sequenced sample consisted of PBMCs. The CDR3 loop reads CASSTAATYGYTF. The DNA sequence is TGTGCCAGCAGCACAGCAGCTACCTATGGCTACACCTTC.